This TCR beta chain was retrieved from a study of T cell changes during pregnancy in multiple sclerosis. This clone was observed a single time. CDR1 SGHVS and CDR2 FQNEAQ come from the germline V gene. This CDR3 spans 19 amino acids. J lost 2 bases, V lost 2 bases, and 12 bases had no gene match. Generated by immunoSEQ multiplex PCR, the TCRdb table keeps only in-frame clones and is missing some. The repertoire holds about 40,000 clones, with about 91% as singletons. This TCR was sampled from a female donor with multiple sclerosis, enrolled in a pregnancy study. Source: CD4+ T cells from peripheral blood mononuclear cells, taken before pregnancy. The genes are TRBV7-8 and TRBJ2-3; TRBD2 matches 11 bases. The CDR3 reads CASSLRAAELAGVTDTQYF. For the CDR3, the DNA is TGTGCCAGCAGCTTAAGGGCAGCTGAACTAGCGGGGGTCACAGATACGCAGTATTTT.